This T cell receptor (beta chain) came from a study of Ad26.COV2.S vaccination and SARS-CoV-2 variants. Documented treatment: roughly 18 received Ad26.COV2.S at low or high dose, single or two shots; 5 received placebo; per-sample allocation not given. On day 63 after the first injection, vaccine and placebo recipients gave samples. Libraries were prepared by immunoSEQ multiplex PCR; TCRdb keeps only in-frame clonotypes and omits some of them. This table has about 680,000 clones, roughly nine tenths appearing once. This clonotype originated in a person aged 18 to 65 who received the Ad26.COV2.S COVID-19 vaccine or a placebo. This specimen was peripheral blood, taken in a trial of Ad26.COV2.S vaccine versus placebo.

The CDR3 here is CASSIGGRSMNTEAFF. CDR3 sequence (DNA): TGTGCCAGTAGTATAGGGGGCCGCAGCATGAACACTGAAGCTTTCTTT. The V and J genes are TRBV19 and TRBJ1-1; D perhaps matches TRBD1 (5 bases). The germline CDR1 and CDR2 sequences are LNHDA and SQIVND (reference sequence). Trimming pared 1 base from V and 0 bases from J, leaving 12 bases between. The CDR3 length is 16 residues.